The next 21 T cell receptor beta chains were all read from a single sample in a study of technical replicates of blood from a handful of donors. Using immunoSEQ multiplex PCR, the repertoire was profiled, and TCRdb retains in-frame clones only, with some absent. This sample yields 65,000 to 95,000 clones, of which approximately 96% are seen a single time; under 0.35% belongs to the top ten. The sample taken for sequencing was T cells isolated from PBMCs. The receptor set was obtained from a human donor in good health.

The chain joins TRBV7-6 to TRBJ2-1, with 8 positions matching TRBD2. CDR3 length: 15 amino acids. Per germline, CDR1 SGHVS and CDR2 FNYEAQ. The trim removed 5 bases at V and 2 bases at J, leaving 5 bases unmatched. CDR3 sequence: CASSQRRGAYNEQFF. The CDR3 region has the DNA TGTGCCAGCAGCCAGAGGCGGGGGGCCTACAATGAGCAGTTCTTC. Full variable domain (rest looked up from reference TRBV7-6 and TRBJ2-1): GAGVSQSPRYKVTKRGQDVALRCDPISGHVSLYWYRQALGQGPEFLTYFNYEAQQDKSGLPNDRFSAERPEGSISTLTIQRTEQRDSAMYRCASSQRRGAYNEQFFGPGTRLTVL.

The chain joins TRBV4-2 to TRBJ1-2; D is perhaps TRBD1 (6 bases). The CDR3 covers 15 residues. From germline, CDR1 is LGHNA and CDR2 YNFKEQ. The V end was cut by 0 bases, the J end by 4 bases, with 12 bases between. DNA of the CDR3: TGTGCCAGCAGCCAAGATTATGGGGGCACCTATGGCTACACCTTC. This codes for CASSQDYGGTYGYTF.

The chain couples TRBV27 to TRBJ2-1; D is undetermined. Between the trimmed V and J ends, which lost 1 base and 5 bases, there was a span of 15 bases. This CDR3 is built from 16 residues. Germline V gene sequence: CDR1 MNHEY, CDR2 SMNVEV (reference sequence). In DNA, the CDR3 is TGTGCCAGCAGTTTATTTTGGCGGATAAGCCACAATGAGCAGTTCTTC. It codes for CASSLFWRISHNEQFF.

This sequence joins TRBV19 and TRBJ1-1, with TRBD1 as a possible D gene (6 bases). The CDR3 totals 16 residues. V lost 5 bases and J lost 3, with 19 bases in between. Germline V gene sequence: CDR1 LNHDA, CDR2 SQIVND (reference sequence). CDR3 in amino acids: CASSPARGQRDTEAFF. Here the CDR3 DNA reads TGTGCCAGTAGTCCGGCCAGGGGCCAGAGGGACACTGAAGCTTTCTTT.

This sequence joins TRBV5-1 and TRBJ1-1; 7 nucleotides match TRBD1. Germline V gives CDR1 SGHRS, CDR2 YFSETQ. The CDR3 has 15 amino acids. The V gene end was trimmed by 4 bases and the J gene end by 5 bases; junction bases not matched to a gene: 11. As DNA, the CDR3 is TGCGCCAGCAGCCAGAGACAGGGAGTCGGTACTGAAGCTTTCTTT. It codes for CASSQRQGVGTEAFF.

This chain joins TRBV6-1 and TRBJ1-5; 10 bases match TRBD1. Per germline, CDR1 MNHNS and CDR2 SASEGT. V shed 6 bases, J shed 4 bases, and the junction held 6 bases outside the gene matches. The CDR3 is made up of 15 amino acids. CDR3 sequence reads: CASRATGGRNQPQHF. Here the CDR3 DNA reads TGTGCCAGCAGGGCGACAGGGGGCAGAAATCAGCCCCAGCATTTT.

This chain joins TRBV15 and TRBJ2-7; 13 positions agree with TRBD2. Germline CDR1 is LNHNV and CDR2 is YYDKDF (reference sequence). The CDR3 runs 14 residues. The J segment lost 5 bases and the V segment lost 9 bases, leaving 7 bases of the junction unmatched. The DNA for the CDR3 is TGTGCCACAGACGAGGGACTAGCGGGAAACGAGCAGTACTTC. This sequence encodes CATDEGLAGNEQYF.

This chain joins TRBV5-6 and TRBJ2-5; TRBD1 agrees at 7 bases. V dropped 1 base and J dropped 5; count of bases not matched to a gene: 8. There are 15 residues in the CDR3. The germline gives CDR1 SGHDT, CDR2 YYEEEE. In DNA, the CDR3 is TGTGCCAGCAGCTTGAGGTTGGCAGGGGGTGAGACCCAGTACTTC. Protein product: CASSLRLAGGETQYF.

The J gene is TRBJ2-2, the V gene TRBV6-5; the match to TRBD2 covers 9 bases. Germline trimming cut 6 bases from V and 5 bases from J; bases unmatched to any gene: 4. The CDR3 sequence is 14 residues long. Germline V gene data show CDR1 as MNHEY and CDR2 as SVGAGI. CDR3: CASRIAGETGELFF. The CDR3, as DNA: TGTGCCAGCAGGATAGCGGGAGAAACCGGGGAGCTGTTTTTT.

J is TRBJ2-1 and V is TRBV4-3, with D tentatively TRBD2 (5 bases). The ends were cut back, 3 bases at V and 9 bases at J, with 12 bases in the middle. This CDR3 spans 13 amino acids. Germline CDR1 is LGHNA and CDR2 is YSLEER. The CDR3 is CASSHVREREQFF. CDR3 DNA sequence: TGCGCCAGCAGCCACGTCCGGGAACGTGAGCAGTTCTTC.

The chain joins TRBV9 to TRBJ2-7; 7 nucleotides line up with TRBD1. Germline CDR1 reads SGDLS; CDR2 reads YYNGEE. The CDR3 totals 15 residues. The J segment lost 3 bases and the V segment lost 0 bases, leaving 6 bases of the junction unmatched. CDR3 region: CASSVGPQGNYEQYF. DNA of the CDR3: TGTGCCAGCAGCGTAGGGCCACAGGGGAACTACGAGCAGTACTTC. Combining the CDR3 with reference TRBV9 and TRBJ2-7 gives the whole variable domain DSGVTQTPKHLITATGQRVTLRCSPRSGDLSVYWYQQSLDQGLQFLIQYYNGEERAKGNILERFSAQQFPDLHSELNLSSLELGDSALYFCASSVGPQGNYEQYFGPGTRLTVT.

The V call is TRBV19, the J call TRBJ1-1, with a tentative D call TRBD1 (5 bases). V was pared by 6 bases and J by 1 base, with 9 bases between. The V gene's germline CDR1 is LNHDA and CDR2 SQIVND (reference sequence). The CDR3 runs to 13 residues. In nucleotides, the CDR3 is TGTGCCAGTAGGGAAGGGGAGAACACTGAAGCTTTCTTT. Amino acids: CASREGENTEAFF.

The gene calls are TRBV5-4 and TRBJ1-4, with 10 bases identical to TRBD1. The germline V gene encodes CDR1 SGHNT and CDR2 YYREEE (reference sequence). The CDR3 covers 14 residues. V trimming: 2 bases; J trimming: 6 bases; junction bases outside the gene matches: 1. The CDR3, as DNA: TGTGCCAGCAGCTTTGACAGGGGGCATGAAAAACTGTTTTTT. Residues: CASSFDRGHEKLFF.

The genes are TRBV29-1 and TRBJ2-3; maybe TRBD1 (5 bases). Per the germline V gene, CDR1 is SQVTM and CDR2 is ANQGSEA. Trimming pared 3 bases from V and 5 bases from J, leaving 15 bases between. The CDR3 contains 14 residues. This chain's CDR3 is CSVDSPSREDTQYF. The CDR3 region has the DNA TGCAGCGTTGATTCCCCCAGCAGGGAAGATACGCAGTATTTT.

The V and J genes are TRBV6-1 and TRBJ1-1; 7 nucleotides match TRBD1. Trimming at V came to 4 bases and at J to 5 bases, leaving 4 bases not matched to a gene. This CDR3 has 13 residues. Germline values: CDR1 MNHNS, CDR2 SASEGT. As DNA, the CDR3 is TGTGCCAGCAGTGCAGGGGGTTGGACTGAAGCTTTCTTT. Amino acid sequence: CASSAGGWTEAFF.

J is TRBJ1-2 and V is TRBV6-5, with a weak D call TRBD1 (6 bases). CDR1 is MNHEY and CDR2 is SVGAGI in the germline V gene. The CDR3 spans 15 residues. The V end was cut by 0 bases, the J end by 12 bases, with 20 bases between. CDR3 coding DNA: TGTGCCAGCAGTTACTCGACTGTGGGAGGGGGTGAACACACCTTC. It is translated as CASSYSTVGGGEHTF.

The chain has TRBV14 and TRBJ1-4; D uncertain. V lost 3 bases and J 8 bases, leaving 10 bases between the germline ends. The V gene's germline CDR1 is SGHDN and CDR2 FVKESK. The length of the CDR3 is 13 residues. In DNA form, the CDR3 reads TGTGCCAGCAGCCACGGGGTTGGGGAAAAACTGTTTTTT. Its translation: CASSHGVGEKLFF.

V and J are TRBV5-6 and TRBJ2-1; TRBD2 agrees at 11 bases. Germline V gene lookup returns CDR1 SGHDT and CDR2 YYEEEE. V gave up 2 bases and J gave up 7 bases; unmatched junction bases: 8. The CDR3 extends over 16 amino acids. CDR3 DNA sequence: TGTGCCAGCAGCTTCCCTAGCGGGAGGATATTTAATGAGCAGTTCTTC. Translation gives CASSFPSGRIFNEQFF.

The DNA of the CDR3 is TGCGCCAGCAGCTCATCTCCGGGTTTTAATGAAAAACTGTTTTTT. It is translated as CASSSSPGFNEKLFF. The genes are TRBV4-1 and TRBJ1-4; D remains unclear. V gave up 5 bases and J gave up 4 bases, with 14 bases separating them. This CDR3 is 15 amino acids long. Germline V CDR1 and CDR2: MGHRA, YSYEKL.

The rearrangement joins TRBV12-5 to TRBJ1-3; D gene ambiguous. CDR3 size: 16 residues. The V end was cut by 2 bases, the J end by 7 bases, with 18 bases between. CDR1 and CDR2 (germline): LGHNT, FRNRAP. The CDR3 nucleotides are TGTGCTAGTGGTTTGACTACCTCGGGTCCTAGGAACACCATATATTTT. Its translation: CASGLTTSGPRNTIYF.

This clone appeared once. The chain is built from TRBV7-9 and TRBJ1-1; D call uncertain. CDR3 length: 11 residues. Germline loops: CDR1 SEHNR, CDR2 FQNEAQ (reference sequence). Deletions cut 2 bases from V and 8 bases from J, with 6 bases between. This chain's CDR3 is CASSLNREAFF. CDR3 DNA: TGTGCCAGCAGCTTAAACCGGGAAGCTTTCTTT.